The text below deals with one T cell receptor (beta chain). A junction end diverges from the germline sequence, so it may reflect a read error. These data belong to a study of blood T cells in healthy people across ages. PCR was performed a second time for 7 to 11 cycles using a sample-barcoded 5' primer and a J-beta primer mix. MiXCR, applied by TCRdb to the 5' RACE reads, yields one record per CDR3 protein. The data contain roughly 900,000 distinct CDR3 sequences, 45% to 50% of them singletons. The CDR3 runs to 13 residues. Germline V lookup: CDR1 DFQATT, CDR2 SNEGSKA (reference sequence). This clonotype was sampled from a young man in good health. The V call is TRBV20-1, the J call TRBJ1-2; D remains unclear. Sequencing input: blood. The CDR3 sequence: CSARNRANHGYTF. The CDR3 DNA sequence: TGCAGTGCTAGAAACAGAGCTAACCATGGCTACACCTTC.